This is a list of T cell receptor beta chains from one sample in a study of T cells in Graves' hyperthyroidism and ophthalmopathy. Each CDR3 protein gets one entry after TCRdb re-called the multiplex PCR reads with MiXCR. The profile shows 550,000 to 600,000 distinct CDR3 sequences, 13% to 15% of them singletons. The sample consisted of blood. The receptors originated from a young woman with Graves' ophthalmopathy. Each CDR3 is given with its conserved first and last residue. Each record gives: V gene, J gene, D gene, clone size, CDR3 DNA, CDR3 protein. The D gene is left open where the match is weak. Clone size, where shown, is once, few, many, or a class for clones that have expanded.

v_call: TRBV10-2
j_call: TRBJ1-1
d_call: NA
clone_size: many
cdr3_nt: TGCGCCAGCAGTAGCATGGGAAACACTGAAGCTTTCTTT
cdr3_aa: CASSSMGNTEAFF

v_call: TRBV7-2
j_call: TRBJ2-1
d_call: NA
clone_size: many
cdr3_nt: TGTGCCAGCAGCTTGGGGCCCCGTAATGAGCAGTTCTTC
cdr3_aa: CASSLGPRNEQFF

v_call: TRBV28
j_call: TRBJ2-7
d_call: NA
clone_size: many
cdr3_nt: TGTGCCAGCAGTTCTCCCCAGGGGCAGGCGACGCCCTACGAGCAGTACTTC
cdr3_aa: CASSSPQGQATPYEQYF

v_call: TRBV27
j_call: TRBJ2-3
d_call: TRBD1
clone_size: NA
cdr3_nt: TGTGCCAGCAGTGCCCCCGGGACAGGGGGAAAGAATACGCAGTATTTT
cdr3_aa: CASSAPGTGGKNTQYF

v_call: TRBV11-1
j_call: TRBJ1-1
d_call: NA
clone_size: many
cdr3_nt: TGTGCCAGCAGCTCCCGATCACTCGAGGCTTTCTTT
cdr3_aa: CASSSRSLEAFF

v_call: TRBV7-9
j_call: TRBJ2-7
d_call: NA
clone_size: many
cdr3_nt: TGTGCCAGCAGCTTACCGGCCCGCGGGACAACCCACGAGCAGTACTTC
cdr3_aa: CASSLPARGTTHEQYF

v_call: TRBV6-1
j_call: TRBJ2-3
d_call: TRBD2
clone_size: NA
cdr3_nt: TGTGCCAGCAGTGATATGTACGGGAGGGCCAGGGCGCAGTATTTT
cdr3_aa: CASSDMYGRARAQYF

v_call: TRBV6-4
j_call: TRBJ1-5
d_call: TRBD1
clone_size: few
cdr3_nt: TGTGCCAGCAGCACAGGGACAGTAGGACAGCCCCAGCATTTT
cdr3_aa: CASSTGTVGQPQHF

v_call: TRBV6-2/TRBV6-3
j_call: TRBJ1-2
d_call: NA
clone_size: NA
cdr3_nt: TGTGCCAGCACCCCGGGGTCAGACTATGGCTACACCTTC
cdr3_aa: CASTPGSDYGYTF

v_call: TRBV20-1
j_call: TRBJ2-1
d_call: TRBD2
clone_size: NA
cdr3_nt: TGCAGTGCCAATTACGTGGCTAGCGGATACAATGAGCAGTTCTTC
cdr3_aa: CSANYVASGYNEQFF